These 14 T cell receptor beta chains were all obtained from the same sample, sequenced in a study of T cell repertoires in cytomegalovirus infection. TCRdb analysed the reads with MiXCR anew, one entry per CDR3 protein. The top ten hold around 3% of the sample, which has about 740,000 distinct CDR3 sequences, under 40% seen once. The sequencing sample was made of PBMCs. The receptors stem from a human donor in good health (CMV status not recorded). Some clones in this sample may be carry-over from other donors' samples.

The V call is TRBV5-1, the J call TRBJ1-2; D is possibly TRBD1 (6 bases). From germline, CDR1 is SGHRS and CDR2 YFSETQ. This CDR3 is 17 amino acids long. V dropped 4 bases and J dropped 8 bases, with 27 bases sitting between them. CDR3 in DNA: TGCGCCAGCAGCCGAAATCCTCAAACAGGGATCGTCGGAGGCTACACCTTC. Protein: CASSRNPQTGIVGGYTF.

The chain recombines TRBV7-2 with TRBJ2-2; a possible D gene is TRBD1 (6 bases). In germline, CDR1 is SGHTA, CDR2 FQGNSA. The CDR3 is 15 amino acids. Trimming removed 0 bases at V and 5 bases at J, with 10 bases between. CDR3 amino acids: CASSLAQRGTGELFF. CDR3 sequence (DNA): TGTGCCAGCAGCTTAGCCCAAAGGGGGACCGGGGAGCTGTTTTTT. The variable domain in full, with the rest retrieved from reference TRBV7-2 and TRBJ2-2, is GAGVSQSPSNKVTEKGKDVELRCDPISGHTALYWYRQSLGQGLEFLIYFQGNSAPDKSGLPSDRFSAERTGGSVSTLTIQRTQQEDSAVYLCASSLAQRGTGELFFGEGSRLTVL.

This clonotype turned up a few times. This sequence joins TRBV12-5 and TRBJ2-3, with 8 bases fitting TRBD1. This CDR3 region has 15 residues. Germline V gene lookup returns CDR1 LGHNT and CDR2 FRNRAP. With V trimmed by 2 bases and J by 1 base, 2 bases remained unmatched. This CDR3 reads CASGLMGQGTDTQYF. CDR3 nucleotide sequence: TGTGCTAGTGGTTTGATGGGACAGGGCACAGATACGCAGTATTTT.

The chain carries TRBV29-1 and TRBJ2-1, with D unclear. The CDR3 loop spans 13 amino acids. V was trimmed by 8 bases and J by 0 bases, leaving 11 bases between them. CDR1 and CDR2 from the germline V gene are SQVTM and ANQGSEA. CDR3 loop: CSLSPSSYNEQFF. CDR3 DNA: TGCAGCCTTAGCCCGAGCTCCTACAATGAGCAGTTCTTC.

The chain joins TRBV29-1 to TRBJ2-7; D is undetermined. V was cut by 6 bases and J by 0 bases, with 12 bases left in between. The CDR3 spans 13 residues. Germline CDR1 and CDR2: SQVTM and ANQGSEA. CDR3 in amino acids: CSVAQDGSYEQYF. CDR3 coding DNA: TGCAGCGTCGCCCAGGACGGCTCCTACGAGCAGTACTTC.

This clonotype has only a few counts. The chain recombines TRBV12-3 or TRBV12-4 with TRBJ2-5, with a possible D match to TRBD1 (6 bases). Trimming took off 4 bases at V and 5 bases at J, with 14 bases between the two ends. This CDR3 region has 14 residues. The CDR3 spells CASSSAVRGETQYF. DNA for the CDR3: TGTGCCAGCAGTTCAGCGGTGAGGGGGGAGACCCAGTACTTC.

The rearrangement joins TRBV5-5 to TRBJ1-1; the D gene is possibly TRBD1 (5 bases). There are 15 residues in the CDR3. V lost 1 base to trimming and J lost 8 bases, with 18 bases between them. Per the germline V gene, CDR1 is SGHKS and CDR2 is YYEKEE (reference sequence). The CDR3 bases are TGTGCCAGCAGCTTGTGGGCTGCGGGGCTCGGGGAAGCTTTCTTT. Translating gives CASSLWAAGLGEAFF.

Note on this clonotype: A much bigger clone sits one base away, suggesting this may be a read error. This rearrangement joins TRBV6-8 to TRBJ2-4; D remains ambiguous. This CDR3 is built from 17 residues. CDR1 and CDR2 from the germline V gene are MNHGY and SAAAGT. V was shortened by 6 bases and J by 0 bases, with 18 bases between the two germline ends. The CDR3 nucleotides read TGTGCCAGCAGCCACTGGTTGGGGTGGTTAGCCAAAAACATTCAGTACTTC. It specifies CASSHWLGWLAKNIQYF.

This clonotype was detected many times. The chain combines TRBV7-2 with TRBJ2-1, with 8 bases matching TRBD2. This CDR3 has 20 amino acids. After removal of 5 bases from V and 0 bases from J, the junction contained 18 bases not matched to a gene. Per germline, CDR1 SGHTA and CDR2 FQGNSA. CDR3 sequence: CASSTPTSDHIKSSYNEQFF. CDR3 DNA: TGTGCCAGCAGCACGCCGACTAGCGATCATATAAAAAGCTCCTACAATGAGCAGTTCTTC.

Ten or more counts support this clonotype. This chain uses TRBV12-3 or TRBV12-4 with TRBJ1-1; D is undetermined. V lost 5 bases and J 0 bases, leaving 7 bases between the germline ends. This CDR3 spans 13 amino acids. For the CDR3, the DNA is TGTGCCAGCAGTCCCCATTTGAACACTGAAGCTTTCTTT. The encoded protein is CASSPHLNTEAFF.

For the CDR3, the DNA is TGTGCCAGCAGTTTTTCAATAGCGGGAGTGGAAGATACGCAGTATTTT. It is translated as CASSFSIAGVEDTQYF. This rearrangement joins TRBV12-3 or TRBV12-4 to TRBJ2-3; 9 nucleotides agree with TRBD2. V lost 3 bases, J lost 5 bases, and 9 bases stayed unmatched. The CDR3 runs to 16 residues.

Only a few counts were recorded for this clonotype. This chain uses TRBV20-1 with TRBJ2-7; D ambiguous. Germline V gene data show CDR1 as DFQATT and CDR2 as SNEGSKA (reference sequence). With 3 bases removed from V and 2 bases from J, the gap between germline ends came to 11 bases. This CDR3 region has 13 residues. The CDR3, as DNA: TGCAGTGCTAGCGACAATCGTCCCTACGAGCAGTACTTC. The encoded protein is CSASDNRPYEQYF.

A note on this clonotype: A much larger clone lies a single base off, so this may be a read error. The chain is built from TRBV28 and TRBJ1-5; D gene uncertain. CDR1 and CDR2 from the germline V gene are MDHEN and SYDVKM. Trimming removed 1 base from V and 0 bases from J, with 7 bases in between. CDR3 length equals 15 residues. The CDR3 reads CASSLFETSNQPQHF. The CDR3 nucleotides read TGTGCCAGCAGTTTATTTGAAACTAGCAATCAGCCCCAGCATTTT.

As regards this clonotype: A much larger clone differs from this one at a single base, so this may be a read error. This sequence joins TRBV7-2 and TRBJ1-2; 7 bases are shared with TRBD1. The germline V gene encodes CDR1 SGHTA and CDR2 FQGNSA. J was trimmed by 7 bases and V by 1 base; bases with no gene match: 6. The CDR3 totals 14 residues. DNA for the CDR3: TGTGCCAGCAGCTTAGGGGGACAGTGGGTTGGCTACACCTTC. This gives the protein CASSLGGQWVGYTF.